These 4 T cell receptor beta chains were sequenced from one sample in a study of Graves' ophthalmopathy and Graves' hyperthyroidism. RNA served as the template for amplifying TCR beta CDR3 regions. HTBI-primed first-round RT-PCR preceded second-round multiplex PCR. TCRdb passed the multiplex PCR reads through MiXCR, listing each CDR3 protein once. The sample holds 500,000 to 700,000 distinct CDR3 sequences, 39% seen once. Sequenced sample: peripheral blood or thyroid tissue (not recorded which). The source is an adult man with Graves' hyperthyroidism.

This clonotype was seen many times. The chain uses TRBV6-5 and TRBJ1-2, with 7 bases that match TRBD1. CDR1 MNHEY and CDR2 SVGAGI come from the germline V gene. The CDR3 consists of 13 residues. V lost 4 bases, J lost 7 bases, and 6 bases stayed unmatched. CDR3 coding DNA: TGTGCCAGCAGTTCTCAAGGGGGCAGTGGCTACACCTTC. Encoded protein: CASSSQGGSGYTF.

The chain joins TRBV20-1 to TRBJ2-3; 13 nucleotides align to TRBD2. CDR1 is DFQATT, CDR2 SNEGSKA, per germline (reference sequence). V was clipped by 3 bases and J by 5 bases; unmatched bases: 8. This CDR3 comprises 16 residues. Here the CDR3 reads CSASVLAGGAGDTQYF. In DNA form, the CDR3 reads TGCAGTGCTAGCGTACTAGCGGGGGGGGCAGGAGATACGCAGTATTTT.

The V call is TRBV20-1, the J call TRBJ2-7, with 9 bases matching TRBD2. The DNA end lines up better with TRBJ2-1; the J call may be wrong. The CDR3 has 13 amino acids. Germline CDR1 reads DFQATT; CDR2 reads SNEGSKA (reference sequence). The CDR3 loop is CSAPSRSGGEQFF. CDR3 in DNA: TGCAGTGCCCCGAGCCGTAGCGGGGGTGAGCAGTTCTTC.

About this clonotype itself: The junction shows a germline mismatch at one end, possibly a read error. This chain connects TRBV7-8 to TRBJ2-2; the D gene is possibly TRBD1 (6 bases). The germline V gene has CDR1 SGHVS and CDR2 FQNEAQ. The CDR3 consists of 14 residues. For the CDR3, the DNA is TGCGCCAGCAGCCGTGGGGGCCATACCGGGGAGCTGTTTTTT. Translating it yields CASSRGGHTGELFF.